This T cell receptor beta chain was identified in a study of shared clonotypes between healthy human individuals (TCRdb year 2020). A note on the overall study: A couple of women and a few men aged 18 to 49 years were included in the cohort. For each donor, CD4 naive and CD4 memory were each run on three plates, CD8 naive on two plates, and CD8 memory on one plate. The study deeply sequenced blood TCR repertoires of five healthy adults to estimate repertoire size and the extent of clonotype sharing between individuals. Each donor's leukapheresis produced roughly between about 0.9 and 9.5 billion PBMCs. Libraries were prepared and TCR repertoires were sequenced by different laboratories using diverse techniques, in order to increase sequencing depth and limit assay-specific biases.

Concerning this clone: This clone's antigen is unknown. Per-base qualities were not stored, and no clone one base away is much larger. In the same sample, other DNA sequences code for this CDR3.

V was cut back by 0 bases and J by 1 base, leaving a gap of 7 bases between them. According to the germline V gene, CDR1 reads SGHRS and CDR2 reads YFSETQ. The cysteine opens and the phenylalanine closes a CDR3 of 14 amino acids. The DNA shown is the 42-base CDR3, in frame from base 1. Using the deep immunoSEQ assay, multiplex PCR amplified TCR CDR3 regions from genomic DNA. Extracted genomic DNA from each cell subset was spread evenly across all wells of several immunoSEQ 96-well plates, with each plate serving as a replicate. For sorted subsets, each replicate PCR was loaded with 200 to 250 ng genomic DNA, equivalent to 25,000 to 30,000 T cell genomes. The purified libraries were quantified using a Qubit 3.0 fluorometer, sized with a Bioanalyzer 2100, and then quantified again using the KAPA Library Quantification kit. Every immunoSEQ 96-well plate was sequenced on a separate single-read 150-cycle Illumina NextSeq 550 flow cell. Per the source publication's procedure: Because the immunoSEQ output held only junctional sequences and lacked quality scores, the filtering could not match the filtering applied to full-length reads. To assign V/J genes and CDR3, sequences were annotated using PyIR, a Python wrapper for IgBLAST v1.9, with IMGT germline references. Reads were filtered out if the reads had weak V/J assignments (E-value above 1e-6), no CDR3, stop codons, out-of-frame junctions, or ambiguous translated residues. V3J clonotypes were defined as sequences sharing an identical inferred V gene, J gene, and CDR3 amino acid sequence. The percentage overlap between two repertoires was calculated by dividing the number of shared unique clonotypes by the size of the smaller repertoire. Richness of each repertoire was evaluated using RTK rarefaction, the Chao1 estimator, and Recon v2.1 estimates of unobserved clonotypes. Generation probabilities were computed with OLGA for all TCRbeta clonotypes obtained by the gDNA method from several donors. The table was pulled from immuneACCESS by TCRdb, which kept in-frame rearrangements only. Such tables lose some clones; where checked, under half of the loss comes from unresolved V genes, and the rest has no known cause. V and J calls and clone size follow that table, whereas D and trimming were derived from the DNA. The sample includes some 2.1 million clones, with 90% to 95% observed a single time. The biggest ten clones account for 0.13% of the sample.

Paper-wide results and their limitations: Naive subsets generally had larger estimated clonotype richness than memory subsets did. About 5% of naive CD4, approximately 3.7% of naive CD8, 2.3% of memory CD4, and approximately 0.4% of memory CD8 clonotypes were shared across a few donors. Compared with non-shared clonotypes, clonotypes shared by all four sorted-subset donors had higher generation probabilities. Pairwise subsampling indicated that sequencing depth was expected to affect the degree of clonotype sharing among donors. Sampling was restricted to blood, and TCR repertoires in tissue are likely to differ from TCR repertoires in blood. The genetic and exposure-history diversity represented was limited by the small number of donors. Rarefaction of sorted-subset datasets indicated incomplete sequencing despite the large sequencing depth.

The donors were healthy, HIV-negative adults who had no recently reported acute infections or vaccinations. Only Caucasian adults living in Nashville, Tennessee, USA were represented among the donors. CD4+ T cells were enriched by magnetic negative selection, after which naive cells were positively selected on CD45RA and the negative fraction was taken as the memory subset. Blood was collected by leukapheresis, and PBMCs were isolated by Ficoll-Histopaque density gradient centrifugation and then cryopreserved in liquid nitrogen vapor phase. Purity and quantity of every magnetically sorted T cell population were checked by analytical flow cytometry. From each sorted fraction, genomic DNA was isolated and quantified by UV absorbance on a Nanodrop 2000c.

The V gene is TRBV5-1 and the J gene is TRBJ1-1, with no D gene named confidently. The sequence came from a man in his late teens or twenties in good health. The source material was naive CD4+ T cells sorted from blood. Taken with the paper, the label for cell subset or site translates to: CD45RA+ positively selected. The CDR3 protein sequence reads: CASSLGRGNTEAFF. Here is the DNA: TGCGCCAGCAGCTTGGGGCGGGGGAACACTGAAGCTTTCTTT. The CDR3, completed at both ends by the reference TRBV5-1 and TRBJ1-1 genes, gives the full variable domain KAGVTQTPRYLIKTRGQQVTLSCSPISGHRSVSWYQQTPGQGLQFLFEYFSETQRNKGNFPGRFSGRQFSNSRSEMNVSTLELGDSALYLCASSLGRGNTEAFFGQGTRLTVV.